These 9 T cell receptor beta chains were sequenced from one sample in a study of T cells after yellow fever vaccination. In TCRdb, the 5' RACE reads were re-called with MiXCR into one record per CDR3 protein. Here the sample spans 200,000 to 300,000 distinct CDR3 sequences, 3.6% being singletons. This material consisted of PBMCs, taken 15 days after the yellow fever booster vaccination. Receptors were obtained from a man aged 18 to 30 who received the YFV17D yellow fever vaccine.

V is TRBV30 and J is TRBJ2-3; 12 nucleotides match TRBD2. Trimming cost V 0 bases and J 0 bases; bases outside gene matches: 1. Germline CDR1 is GTSNPN and CDR2 is SVGIG (reference sequence). There are 16 residues in the CDR3. CDR3 sequence (DNA): TGTGCCTGGAGTGTTGGACTAGCGGGGAGCACAGATACGCAGTATTTT. Its protein product is CAWSVGLAGSTDTQYF.

This clonotype was detected many times. V usage is TRBV7-6 and J usage is TRBJ2-2; weak D call: TRBD1 (6 bases). Looked up from germline, CDR1 is SGHVS and CDR2 is FNYEAQ. The CDR3 extends over 14 amino acids. V was trimmed by 5 bases and J by 7 bases, leaving 14 bases between them. The CDR3 sequence: CASSNTGSVGELFF. CDR3 coding DNA: TGTGCCAGCAGCAATACAGGGAGCGTCGGGGAGCTGTTTTTT.

This clonotype was observed at least ten times. The chain joins TRBV28 to TRBJ2-3, with D possibly being TRBD1 (5 bases). Per the germline V gene, CDR1 is MDHEN and CDR2 is SYDVKM. This CDR3 contains 12 residues. The V end was cut by 2 bases, the J end by 10 bases, with 10 bases between. CDR3 in DNA: TGTGCCAGCAGTTTACTGGAAGGGGCGCAGTATTTT. Its translation is CASSLLEGAQYF.

Remarks on this clonotype: This may stem from a read error, because a much larger clone lies one nucleotide away. The rearrangement links TRBV9 to TRBJ1-1; D unresolved. Germline values: CDR1 SGDLS, CDR2 YYNGEE. The CDR3 length is 13 residues. CDR3 sequence: CPSSVDWNTEAFF. The CDR3 bases are TGTCCCAGCAGCGTCGACTGGAACACTGAAGCTTTCTTT.

This clonotype appeared many times. V usage is TRBV10-3 and J usage is TRBJ1-5; no clear D. The CDR3 covers 12 residues. Germline CDR1 ENHRY, CDR2 SYGVKD. The ends were cut back, 3 bases at V and 0 bases at J, with 0 bases in the middle. The CDR3 DNA is TGTGCCATCAGTGATAGCAATCAGCCCCAGCATTTT. This codes for CAISDSNQPQHF.

This clonotype was counted many times. The chain joins TRBV10-2 to TRBJ2-2, with TRBD1 matching over 9 bases. Germline lookup yields CDR1 WSHSY and CDR2 SAAADI. The CDR3 is made up of 16 amino acids. V shed 4 bases and J 5 bases; nucleotides not matched to a gene: 8. CDR3 loop: CASSAPGTGRTGELFF. CDR3 nucleotides: TGCGCCAGCAGTGCCCCCGGGACAGGGAGGACCGGGGAGCTGTTTTTT.

This clonotype has at least ten counts. This chain links TRBV7-9 with TRBJ2-2, with D perhaps TRBD1 or TRBD2 (5 bases each). CDR1 and CDR2 from the germline V gene are SEHNR and FQNEAQ (reference sequence). The CDR3 is 16 amino acids. Trimming took off 5 bases at V and 0 bases at J, with 13 bases between the two ends. In DNA form, the CDR3 reads TGTGCCAGCAGCCGGCCGGGACCGACGAACACCGGGGAGCTGTTTTTT. It codes for CASSRPGPTNTGELFF. The complete variable domain, with remaining parts taken from reference TRBV7-9 and TRBJ2-2, reads DTGVSQNPRHKITKRGQNVTFRCDPISEHNRLYWYRQTLGQGPEFLTYFQNEAQLEKSRLLSDRFSAERPKGSFSTLEIQRTEQGDSAMYLCASSRPGPTNTGELFFGEGSRLTVL.

The sample holds many counts of this clonotype. The chain is built from TRBV20-1 and TRBJ1-4, with unresolved D. The CDR3 consists of 14 residues. Trimming left V 0 bases short and J 8 bases short, with 13 bases between. CDR1 is DFQATT, CDR2 SNEGSKA, per germline (reference sequence). The CDR3 sequence is CSARDRVGSEKLFF. The CDR3 bases are TGCAGTGCTAGAGATCGGGTTGGATCAGAAAAACTGTTTTTT.

At least ten counts were recorded for this clonotype. J is TRBJ1-4 and V is TRBV4-3; D unresolved. The CDR3 has 15 amino acids. Trimming removed 0 bases at V and 10 bases at J, with 15 bases between. CDR1 and CDR2 from the germline V gene are LGHNA and YSLEER. The CDR3 protein is CASSQEVASRAKLFF. The CDR3 DNA follows: TGCGCCAGCAGCCAAGAGGTCGCCTCGAGGGCAAAACTGTTTTTT.